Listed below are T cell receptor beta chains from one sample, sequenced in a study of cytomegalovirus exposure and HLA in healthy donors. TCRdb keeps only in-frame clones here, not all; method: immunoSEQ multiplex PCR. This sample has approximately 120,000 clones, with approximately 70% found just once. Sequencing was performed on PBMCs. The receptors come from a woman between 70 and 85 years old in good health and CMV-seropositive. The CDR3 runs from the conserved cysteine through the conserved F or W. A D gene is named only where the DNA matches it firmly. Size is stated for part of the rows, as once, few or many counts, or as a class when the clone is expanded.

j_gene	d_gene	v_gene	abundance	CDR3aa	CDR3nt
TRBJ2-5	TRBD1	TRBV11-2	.	CASSFGRQGAREQYF	TGTGCCAGCAGCTTTGGTCGGCAGGGGGCACGAGAGCAGTACTTC
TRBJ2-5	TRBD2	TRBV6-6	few	CASSRGGLGPKETQYF	TGTGCCAGCAGCCGCGGAGGACTAGGACCTAAAGAGACCCAGTACTTC
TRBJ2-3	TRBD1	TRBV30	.	CAWSTLLTGGDTQYF	TGTGCCTGGAGTACCCTTCTCACAGGGGGCGATACGCAGTATTTT
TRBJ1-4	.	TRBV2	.	CASSVNGVNEKLFF	TGTGCCAGCAGTGTAAACGGGGTTAATGAAAAACTGTTTTTT
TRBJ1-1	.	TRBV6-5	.	CASSYLRGEAFF	TGTGCCAGCAGTTACTTGAGGGGGGAAGCTTTCTTT
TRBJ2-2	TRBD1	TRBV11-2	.	CASSFGTGGTGELFF	TGTGCCAGCAGCTTCGGGACAGGGGGAACCGGGGAGCTGTTTTTT
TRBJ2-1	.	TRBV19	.	CASTRMISSYNEQFF	TGTGCCAGTACCCGAATGATTAGCTCCTACAATGAGCAGTTCTTC
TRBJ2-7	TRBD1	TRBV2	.	CASSPGQIYEQYF	TGTGCCAGCAGTCCGGGACAGATCTACGAGCAGTACTTC
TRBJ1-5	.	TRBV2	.	CASSSGQVFNQPQHF	TGTGCCAGCAGTTCGGGACAAGTCTTTAATCAGCCCCAGCATTTT
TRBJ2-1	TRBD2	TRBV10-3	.	CATAGTSGVNEQFF	TGTGCCACCGCCGGGACTAGCGGGGTAAATGAGCAGTTCTTC
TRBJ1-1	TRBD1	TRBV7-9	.	CASSPDRGPIDTEAFF	TGTGCCAGCAGCCCTGACAGGGGGCCAATCGACACTGAAGCTTTCTTT
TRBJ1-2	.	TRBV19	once	CASSIPRGERTF	TGTGCCAGTAGTATCCCCAGGGGAGAACGCACCTTC
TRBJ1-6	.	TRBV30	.	CAWSVASGTYNSPLHF	TGTGCCTGGAGTGTGGCAAGCGGGACCTATAATTCACCCCTCCACTTT
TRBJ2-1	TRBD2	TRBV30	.	CAWSSGTSGGKGSYNEQFF	TGTGCCTGGAGTTCAGGGACTAGCGGGGGGAAGGGGTCCTACAATGAGCAGTTCTTC
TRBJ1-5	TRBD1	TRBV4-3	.	CASSQETGHSNQPQHF	TGCGCCAGCAGCCAGGAGACAGGGCATAGCAATCAGCCCCAGCATTTT
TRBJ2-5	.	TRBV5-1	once	CASTLTGQETQYF	TGCGCCAGCACCCTGACTGGCCAAGAGACCCAGTACTTC
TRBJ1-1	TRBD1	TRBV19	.	CASSIAPGQGAEAFF	TGTGCCAGTAGTATAGCCCCCGGCCAGGGGGCTGAAGCTTTCTTT
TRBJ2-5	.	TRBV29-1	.	CSVQTGPQETQYF	TGCAGCGTACAAACAGGGCCCCAAGAGACCCAGTACTTC
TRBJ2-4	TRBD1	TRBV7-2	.	CASSPKTGGLLYF	TGTGCCAGCAGCCCCAAGACAGGGGGCCTTCTCTACTTC
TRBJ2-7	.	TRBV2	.	CASSPTYEQYF	TGTGCCAGCAGTCCTACCTACGAGCAGTACTTC
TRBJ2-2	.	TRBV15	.	CATSREPGSTGELFF	TGTGCCACCAGCAGAGAGCCGGGGAGCACCGGGGAGCTGTTTTTT
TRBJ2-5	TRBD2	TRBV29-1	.	CSGLAGVGETQYF	TGCAGCGGACTAGCGGGGGTTGGGGAGACCCAGTACTTC
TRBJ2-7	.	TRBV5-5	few	CASSETIGQGLYEQYF	TGTGCCAGCAGCGAGACGATCGGGCAGGGGCTCTACGAGCAGTACTTC
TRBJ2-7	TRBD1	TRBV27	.	CASRRTGYYEQYF	TGTGCCAGCAGACGGACAGGGTACTACGAGCAGTACTTC
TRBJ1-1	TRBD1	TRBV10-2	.	CASSDRGRTEAFF	TGCGCCAGCAGCGACAGGGGGCGCACTGAAGCTTTCTTT
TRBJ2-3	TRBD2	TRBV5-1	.	CASSVAGTSADTQYF	TGCGCCAGCAGCGTTGCCGGGACTAGCGCCGATACGCAGTATTTT
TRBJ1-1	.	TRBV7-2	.	CASSLWALDTEAFF	TGTGCCAGCAGCTTGTGGGCGCTTGACACTGAAGCTTTCTTT
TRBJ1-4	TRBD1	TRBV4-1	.	CASSQVPKGTGTEKLFF	TGCGCCAGCAGCCAGGTGCCCAAAGGGACAGGGACTGAAAAACTGTTTTTT
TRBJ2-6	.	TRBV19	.	CASSIALYGANVLTF	TGTGCCAGTAGTATAGCCCTCTACGGGGCCAACGTCCTGACTTTC
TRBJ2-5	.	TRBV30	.	CAWSVGAGSKETQYF	TGTGCCTGGAGTGTAGGGGCGGGGAGCAAGGAGACCCAGTACTTC
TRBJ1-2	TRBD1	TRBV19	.	CASSIDRTGGEYYTF	TGTGCCAGTAGTATAGACCGCACAGGGGGGGAATACTACACCTTC